This T cell receptor beta chain was captured in a study of Graves' ophthalmopathy and Graves' hyperthyroidism. The CDR3 is made up of 11 amino acids. CDR1 and CDR2 (germline): DFQATT, SNEGSKA (reference sequence). This clonotype was recorded a few times. Pregnancy or lactation, uncontrolled infections and other autoimmune diseases were grounds for excluding patients. The authors amplified TCR beta CDR3 regions from RNA transcripts. Second-round multiplex PCR followed a first-round RT-PCR using HTBI primers. From the multiplex PCR reads, TCRdb called clonotypes with MiXCR, one entry per CDR3 protein. Of around 670,000 distinct CDR3 sequences in the sample, approximately 40% are singletons; the top ten hold 44%.

The chain recombines TRBV20-1 with TRBJ1-2; D unclear. Sequenced: peripheral blood. This receptor was identified in an adult man with Graves' ophthalmopathy. The CDR3, as DNA: TGCAGCCGTAAGGCGGCGGATGGCTACACCTTC. It encodes CSRKAADGYTF.